This T cell receptor (beta chain) was identified during a study of blood T cell repertoires in COVID-19. Overall study: There were acute and convalescent COVID-19 samples, and they came from the United States, Italy and Spain. PBMCs, B-cell-depleted T cells, or T cells provided the cDNA or gDNA that made up the material.

The authors' processing: Amplified reference gene primers provided the basis for estimating nucleated cell counts. Repertoires were generated with immunoSEQ multiplex PCR, while TCRdb's copy carries only in-frame clones and drops some. V, J and clone size are those of that table, while D and trimming were read from the DNA. In the table there are over 95,000 clones, 84% of which are singletons. This CDR3 is 16 amino acids long. Per the germline V gene, CDR1 is SGHNT and CDR2 is YYREEE (reference sequence). V lost 0 bases to trimming and J lost 0 bases, with 13 bases between them. Sequencing input: peripheral blood. The V and J genes are TRBV5-4 and TRBJ2-7; D ambiguous. The TCR originated in a woman aged 40-49 years with acute or convalescent COVID-19. The CDR3 region is CASSLDPSSSSYEQYF. The CDR3 DNA sequence: TGTGCCAGCAGCTTGGATCCCAGTTCTAGCTCCTACGAGCAGTACTTC.